These 23 T cell receptor beta chains originate from one sample sequenced in a study of cytomegalovirus exposure and HLA in healthy donors. Repertoires were generated with immunoSEQ multiplex PCR, while TCRdb's copy carries only in-frame clones and drops some. The sample includes 150,000 to 200,000 clones, more than 70% seen only once; the top ten take roughly 1.5%. The sequenced sample was PBMCs. Every receptor here comes from a woman under 30 in good health and CMV-seronegative.

The CDR3 nucleotides are TGTGCCAGCAGCCTTGGGGACAGGGACAACTACGAGCAGTACTTC. Translating gives CASSLGDRDNYEQYF. The V gene is TRBV13, the J gene TRBJ2-7, with TRBD1 matching over 9 bases. Germline V lookup: CDR1 PRHDT, CDR2 FYEKMQ (reference sequence). Germline trimming cut 5 bases from V and 3 bases from J; bases unmatched to any gene: 8. There are 15 residues in the CDR3.

This sequence joins TRBV9 and TRBJ2-1, with D perhaps TRBD2 (6 bases). V lost 2 bases and J lost 2, with 11 bases in between. The germline V gene encodes CDR1 SGDLS and CDR2 YYNGEE. This CDR3 region has 15 residues. The CDR3 is CASSVSGTPYNEQFF. The CDR3 coding sequence is TGTGCCAGCAGCGTTAGCGGTACACCCTACAATGAGCAGTTCTTC.

The chain employs TRBV4-1 and TRBJ2-1; 9 bases fit TRBD1. The germline V gene has CDR1 MGHRA and CDR2 YSYEKL. CDR3 length equals 16 residues. The J segment lost 7 bases and the V segment lost 4 bases, leaving 11 bases of the junction unmatched. DNA of the CDR3: TGCGCCAGCAGCCCAAAGGGACAGGGATCTCTGAATGAGCAGTTCTTC. Its protein is CASSPKGQGSLNEQFF.

The rearrangement links TRBV6-5 to TRBJ2-2, with D perhaps TRBD2 (5 bases). With 0 bases removed from V and 3 bases from J, the gap between germline ends came to 8 bases. CDR1 is MNHEY and CDR2 is SVGAGI in the germline V gene. The CDR3 contains 15 residues. The CDR3 DNA reads as TGTGCCAGCAGTTACTCGAGGGCTCACACCGGGGAGCTGTTTTTT. Amino acid sequence: CASSYSRAHTGELFF.

The chain joins TRBV11-2 to TRBJ1-2; possibly TRBD1 for D (6 bases). The CDR3 sequence is 14 residues long. Germline V gene sequence: CDR1 SGHAT, CDR2 FQNNGV. V dropped 1 base and J dropped 4 bases, with 10 bases sitting between them. DNA of the CDR3: TGTGCCAGCAGCTTAGTAGGACAGCGCTATGGCTACACCTTC. Amino acids: CASSLVGQRYGYTF. Full variable domain (missing parts from reference TRBV11-2 and TRBJ1-2): EAGVAQSPRYKIIEKRQSVAFWCNPISGHATLYWYQQILGQGPKLLIQFQNNGVVDDSQLPKDRFSAERLKGVDSTLKIQPAKLEDSAVYLCASSLVGQRYGYTFGSGTRLTVV.

The CDR3 DNA reads TGTGCAAGTCGCTCCGACAGCCACTATGGCTACACCTTC. This sequence encodes CASRSDSHYGYTF. The chain has TRBV12-2 and TRBJ1-2; TRBD1, the D gene given by the table, was not confirmed from the DNA. TRBV12-2 represents a pseudogene. There are 13 residues in the CDR3.

The chain joins TRBV10-2 to TRBJ1-1; no clear D gene. CDR1 WSHSY and CDR2 SAAADI come from the germline V gene. This CDR3 has 13 residues. The V end was cut by 6 bases, the J end by 3 bases, with 11 bases between. The CDR3 region is CASRQEAYTEAFF. The CDR3 DNA follows: TGCGCCAGCAGGCAAGAGGCATACACTGAAGCTTTCTTT.

J is TRBJ2-1 and V is TRBV11-1; 7 nucleotides align to TRBD1. Germline assignment: CDR1 SGHAT and CDR2 FQDESV (reference sequence). This CDR3 spans 12 amino acids. Losses at the gene ends were 5 bases for V and 7 bases for J; bases not matched to a gene: 2. The chain's CDR3 is CASSQQGNEQFF. In DNA, the CDR3 is TGTGCCAGCAGCCAACAGGGGAATGAGCAGTTCTTC.

The chain employs TRBV30 and TRBJ2-3, with 12 bases lining up with TRBD2. With 0 bases clipped from V and 4 bases from J, the junction kept 5 bases outside the gene matches. The CDR3 is made up of 16 amino acids. CDR1 is GTSNPN, CDR2 SVGIG, per germline (reference sequence). CDR3: CAWSVLAGGGADTQYF. The CDR3 nucleotides are TGTGCCTGGAGTGTCCTAGCGGGAGGGGGGGCAGATACGCAGTATTTT.

V is TRBV6-4 and J is TRBJ1-2, with 10 bases fitting TRBD1. This CDR3 comprises 14 residues. Unmatched junction bases numbered 7, after V lost 6 bases and J lost 6 bases. The germline CDR1 and CDR2 sequences are MRHNA and SNTAGT. The CDR3 nucleotides read TGTGCCAGCAGCCCGGACAGGGGGGGCCATGGCTACACCTTC. Protein sequence: CASSPDRGGHGYTF.

This sequence joins TRBV10-3 and TRBJ1-1; D may be TRBD1 (5 bases). Trimming cost V 10 bases and J 0 bases, with 12 bases left between them. There are 13 residues in the CDR3. In germline, CDR1 is ENHRY, CDR2 SYGVKD. The CDR3 region is CATLPGVNTEAFF. The CDR3 region has the DNA TGTGCCACCCTCCCGGGGGTGAACACTGAAGCTTTCTTT.

This clone was found a few times. J is TRBJ1-5 and V is TRBV18; a possible D gene is TRBD1 (6 bases). V was shortened by 5 bases and J by 0 bases, with 8 bases between the two germline ends. Per germline, CDR1 KGHSH and CDR2 LQKENI. The CDR3 is 14 amino acids. DNA of the CDR3: TGTGCCAGCTCAAACAGGGATAGCAATCAGCCCCAGCATTTT. Protein: CASSNRDSNQPQHF.

The V and J genes are TRBV6-6 and TRBJ2-1, with D possibly being TRBD1 (5 bases). The CDR3 has 16 residues. Germline V gives CDR1 MNHNY, CDR2 SVGAGI (reference sequence). Trimming pared 5 bases from V and 6 bases from J, leaving 20 bases between. The CDR3 coding sequence is TGTGCCAGCAGTATTCCAGTGGGCAGGGCTAGCAATGAGCAGTTCTTC. Amino acid sequence: CASSIPVGRASNEQFF.

The CDR3 is CASSIAGTYEQYF. CDR3 nucleotides: TGCGCCAGCAGCATCGCCGGGACCTACGAGCAGTACTTC. This chain links TRBV5-1 with TRBJ2-7; perhaps TRBD2 as D (5 bases). V was shortened by 4 bases and J by 2 bases, with 10 bases between the two germline ends. The CDR3 has 13 amino acids. From germline, CDR1 is SGHRS and CDR2 YFSETQ. Combining the CDR3 with reference TRBV5-1 and TRBJ2-7 gives the whole variable domain KAGVTQTPRYLIKTRGQQVTLSCSPISGHRSVSWYQQTPGQGLQFLFEYFSETQRNKGNFPGRFSGRQFSNSRSEMNVSTLELGDSALYLCASSIAGTYEQYFGPGTRLTVT.

The chain joins TRBV7-9 to TRBJ2-3; a weak D match, TRBD2 (5 bases). Germline values: CDR1 SEHNR, CDR2 FQNEAQ (reference sequence). CDR3 length equals 15 residues. V shed 4 bases and J shed 0 bases, with 11 bases lying between them. The CDR3 nucleotides are TGTGCCAGCAGCTACCTGGACTTAAGCACAGATACGCAGTATTTT. Amino acid sequence: CASSYLDLSTDTQYF.

V usage is TRBV11-1 and J usage is TRBJ2-3; 9 bases agree with TRBD1. Germline V gives CDR1 SGHAT, CDR2 FQDESV (reference sequence). The junction had 4 bases not matched to a gene; V was cut back by 8 bases and J by 1 base. The CDR3 contains 14 residues. CDR3 region: CASGDRARTDTQYF. For the CDR3, the DNA is TGTGCCAGCGGGGACAGGGCTCGCACAGATACGCAGTATTTT.

The chain combines TRBV9 with TRBJ1-1; no definite D call. Germline V gives CDR1 SGDLS, CDR2 YYNGEE. The CDR3 is 16 amino acids. V was trimmed by 0 bases and J by 3 bases, leaving 15 bases between them. This CDR3 reads CASSVGVAAPDTEAFF. CDR3 bases: TGTGCCAGCAGCGTAGGAGTCGCTGCGCCCGACACTGAAGCTTTCTTT.

The CDR3 DNA follows: TGTGCCTGGAGGTCGACAGGGGTTGGCCAGCCCCAGCATTTT. Its translation is CAWRSTGVGQPQHF. The chain couples TRBV30 to TRBJ1-5; 8 bases are a match to TRBD1. The germline gives CDR1 GTSNPN, CDR2 SVGIG (reference sequence). Trimming cost V 3 bases and J 7 bases; bases outside gene matches: 8. The CDR3 length is 14 residues.

V usage is TRBV9 and J usage is TRBJ2-5, with TRBD2 matching over 8 bases. The CDR3 is 16 amino acids. Germline values: CDR1 SGDLS, CDR2 YYNGEE. V gave up 7 bases and J gave up 2 bases; unmatched junction bases: 13. CDR3 in DNA: TGTGCCAGCGGCCGTTCGGGGGGGACAATTCAAGAGACCCAGTACTTC. Its translation: CASGRSGGTIQETQYF.

The chain is built from TRBV4-1 and TRBJ1-2; D perhaps matches TRBD1 (6 bases). The germline CDR1 and CDR2 sequences are MGHRA and YSYEKL. The CDR3 length is 16 residues. The V end was cut by 4 bases, the J end by 3 bases, with 18 bases between. CDR3 sequence: CASSLPHTGLDYGYTF. CDR3 DNA sequence: TGCGCCAGCAGCCTACCCCACACAGGGTTGGACTATGGCTACACCTTC.

The V call is TRBV7-2, the J call TRBJ2-7, with D unresolved. V dropped 0 bases and J dropped 2 bases, with 14 bases sitting between them. The CDR3 contains 16 residues. CDR1 and CDR2 (germline): SGHTA, FQGNSA. The CDR3 loop reads CASSLAPSLTPYEQYF. The CDR3 DNA reads as TGTGCCAGCAGCTTAGCGCCTTCCCTCACTCCCTACGAGCAGTACTTC. Filled out from reference TRBV7-2 and TRBJ2-7, the complete variable domain reads GAGVSQSPSNKVTEKGKDVELRCDPISGHTALYWYRQSLGQGLEFLIYFQGNSAPDKSGLPSDRFSAERTGGSVSTLTIQRTQQEDSAVYLCASSLAPSLTPYEQYFGPGTRLTVT.

The chain is built from TRBV7-2 and TRBJ1-1; possible D gene TRBD1, 5 bases. This CDR3 spans 16 amino acids. Trimming left V 5 bases short and J 0 bases short, with 16 bases between. Germline V gene lookup returns CDR1 SGHTA and CDR2 FQGNSA. The CDR3 here is CASSPKGWGMNTEAFF. DNA of the CDR3: TGTGCCAGCAGCCCCAAGGGATGGGGCATGAACACTGAAGCTTTCTTT.

V and J are TRBV25-1 and TRBJ2-7; 9 bases align to TRBD1. This CDR3 region has 15 residues. The trim removed 3 bases at V and 3 bases at J, leaving 6 bases unmatched. Per the germline V gene, CDR1 is MGHDK and CDR2 is SYGVNS. The CDR3 is CASSEEKDRGYEQYF. CDR3 nucleotides: TGTGCCAGCAGTGAGGAGAAGGACAGGGGCTACGAGCAGTACTTC.